The 2 T cell receptor beta chains reported below all come from one sample, sequenced in a study of cytomegalovirus exposure and HLA in healthy donors. PCR primers comprised 60 Vbeta and 13 Jbeta primers. Here immunoSEQ multiplex PCR was the method, and the copy in TCRdb shows in-frame clones only, minus some. Its table lists 31,000 or so clones. Sequenced: PBMCs. These receptor sequences come from a female donor in good health and CMV-seronegative.

The rearrangement joins TRBV6-4 to TRBJ2-3; a weak D match, TRBD1 (5 bases). This CDR3 has 15 residues. Germline assignment: CDR1 MRHNA and CDR2 SNTAGT. The V and J ends lost 0 bases and 0 bases respectively, with 7 bases between them. The CDR3 protein is CASSDSPGSTDTQYF. The CDR3 nucleotides are TGTGCCAGCAGTGACTCGCCAGGGAGCACAGATACGCAGTATTTT.

The V and J genes are TRBV29-1 and TRBJ2-5; D might be TRBD1 or TRBD2, each matching 5 bases. CDR1 and CDR2 (germline): SQVTM, ANQGSEA. The CDR3 is 14 residues long. Trimming shortened V by 7 bases and J by 5 bases, and 20 bases separated the two germline ends. The CDR3 region is CSGTRGTPGETQYF. The CDR3 nucleotides are TGCAGCGGGACACGGGGCACTCCCGGGGAGACCCAGTACTTC.